The present T cell receptor (beta chain) was sequenced within a study of cytomegalovirus exposure and HLA in healthy donors (dated by TCRdb to the late 2010s). For context, the study as a whole: In an earlier analysis of 450 to 750 of the donors, 276 Gb of sequence data and 117 million unique TCR beta sequences from roughly 200 million T cells were reported. In a later analysis, previously published TCR beta repertoires from 670 or so donors were re-analyzed and high-resolution HLA genotyping was added so that TCR occurrence patterns could be studied. A later genetic analysis took genome-wide SNP genotypes for about three fifths of the 666 donors and used that subset as a discovery cohort. Besides the first cohort of under 700 subjects, a separate validation cohort made up of about 120 different subjects was used. The study combined high-throughput TCR immunosequencing, statistical association of individual TCRs with disease status, and machine learning to predict cytomegalovirus infection status. Every discovery cohort repertoire had been produced on one sequencing platform. Rather than drawing on any new phenotypic data, the later analysis identified candidate immune exposures from TCR beta sequences and the way those sequences occurred across donors. Typing coverage differed by locus: A, B, C, DRB1 and DQB1 were typed in about 629-640 donors, DQA1 in approximately 520, DPA1 in 600 to 610, and DPB1 in just under 490. On average, around 200,000 unique TCR beta nucleotide sequences were sequenced per donor among 398 genotyped donors of the cohort, with roughly 18% of those sequences being non-productive. The study aimed to test whether signatures of past pathogen exposure could be identified by cataloging public T cell receptors. An earlier analysis of some 600 of the donors applied high-throughput TCR beta sequencing to assess whether each TCR beta V gene segment acted as functional or pseudogenic. The T cell repertoires of several hundred subjects were profiled by immunosequencing and related to cytomegalovirus serostatus. Class I and class II HLA loci were covered by the typing at four-digit resolution. Donor age, sex, ethnicity and CMV serostatus were compiled alongside the repertoire data. Several DR-DQ haplotypes were handled as single units for association and clustering because linkage in the cohort was strong. An early release that covered approximately 600 HLA-typed donors contained approximately 300 gigabases of sequencing data and tens of millions of unique TCR sequences. The genetic ancestry cluster associated with self-reported Caucasian donors included about four fifths of the 300 to 450 genotyped donors.

The cohort was made up of several hundred healthy bone marrow donors. Cohort members were all nominally healthy when sampled, although unrecorded immune exposures were likely present. The donor was CMV seronegative and belonged to the group of around 350 seronegative cohort members. Each donor provided a peripheral blood sample, and peripheral blood mononuclear cells were used for TCR beta sequencing. The Qiagen DNeasy Blood Extraction Kit was used to extract genomic DNA from the blood cell samples. The library was obtained by the immunoSEQ multiplex PCR assay. For the multiplex PCR, a mixture combining 60 forward primers for TCR Vbeta segments and 13 reverse primers for TCR Jbeta segments was used. The CDR3 region of rearranged TCR beta genes was amplified from genomic DNA with a multiplex PCR assay. On the Illumina HiSeq System, the amplified TCR beta libraries were sequenced as 87-base-pair reads. In the original analysis: A later analysis tallied around 82 million unique TCR beta chains across the 666 repertoires, and approximately 12 million of those chains were shared by two or more donors. A nearest-neighbor algorithm error-corrected the raw reads and collapsed the reads into unique sequences, merging closely related sequences to remove PCR and sequencing errors. CDR3 sequences were aligned to IMGT reference sequences to assign V, D and J gene segments. For a sequence to be retained, at least a six-nucleotide match to both a V gene segment and a J gene segment was required. Rearrangements were called productive when the CDR3 lacked stop codons and stayed in frame with V and J; all others were non-productive. CDR3 was defined according to IMGT convention as the region running from the second conserved V-encoded cysteine to the conserved J-encoded phenylalanine. The earlier analysis of approximately 590 of the donors excluded any sequence lacking an unambiguous match to a single V gene segment. In an earlier analysis of around 600 of the donors, V segments were called functional above 56.7% productive rearrangements and were called segregating when the between-donor standard deviation exceeded 5%. To diagnose cytomegalovirus status from the catalog of TCR beta chain sequences, a statistical classification framework was built. In a later analysis, TCR nucleotide sequences were compared against IMGT/GENE-DB human TR gene sequences so that V and J genes could be assigned. The TCRdist pipeline was used in a later analysis to assign CDR3 sequences and most-parsimonious VDJ recombination scenarios. In a later analysis, every TCR beta chain was defined by the combination of its CDR3 amino acid sequence and its V-gene family, and reads without a unique V-gene family were dropped. In a later analysis, 450 to 600 highly shared, low-generation-probability nucleotide sequences were removed to address suspected cross-contamination and a sequencing artifact. In a later analysis, a clonal expansion index for each public chain was calculated from normalized within-repertoire ranks of inferred template counts. Generation probabilities in a later analysis came from a VDJ recombination model fitted to out-of-frame rearrangements, and those results were checked against IGoR. In a later analysis, TCR-TCR, TCR-HLA and TCR-CMV co-occurrence was scored with hypergeometric tests, and a repertoire-size bias correction was applied to TCR pairs. To estimate false discovery rates, a later analysis permuted the HLA or CMV assignments 20 times. In a later analysis, co-occurring TCRs were grouped using DBSCAN, and TCRdist sequence similarity was added for clustering within HLA-allele-positive subsets. Repertoires with fewer than 30,000 or more than 120,000 public chains were left out of co-occurrence clustering, as were about 5 repertoires with anomalous nucleotide sharing. TCRdb holds this immuneACCESS table with in-frame rearrangements only. Some clones are missing; in checked studies, unresolved V genes explain under half, and the rest has no known cause. That table gives V, J and clone size, and the DNA gave D and trimming. The sample yields fewer than 200,000 clones; approximately 82% were counted once. The ten top clones hold about 2.2% of the sample.

What the work shows at the level of the full study, not this receptor alone: Correlated functional status among segregating V segments might be attributable to linkage disequilibrium, but an unknown experimental factor could not be ruled out. V-gene and J-gene trimming of TCR beta chains was associated with a missense DCLRE1C variant in a later genetic analysis, and the association was replicated in an independent cohort. Because HLA typing was missing for some donors at each locus, association tests included only the typed subset. A cluster of highly shared sequence variants was judged likely to be a technical artifact of the sequencing pipeline. A total of about 150 TCR beta chains were listed by the study as associated with cytomegalovirus. Across donors, most TCR sequences were observed very rarely, whereas some public TCRs were present in many individuals. Sequencing depth was assumed to be roughly uniform across donors in the presence/absence analyses, though that assumption may not hold. The earlier analysis of a few hundred of the donors excluded some 15 rarely observed V segments, including chromosome 9 orphons, because counts were too low. In both the original and validation cohorts, the classifier was reported to diagnose cytomegalovirus status with high specificity and sensitivity. Because the 87-base-pair reads could not distinguish some IMGT-functional V segments, including TRBV6-2 and TRBV6-3, those segments were excluded. In a later analysis, HLA-associated TCR beta chains were found to be more clonally expanded and to have lower generation probabilities than equally common non-associated chains. According to a later analysis, TCR association rates differed among HLA loci, with DRB1 alleles showing the most associated TCRs and HLA-C alleles showing the fewest. The authors suggested that the approach could potentially be generalized to other disease states and immunological phenotypes. A few of the identified cytomegalovirus-associated TCR beta chains were confirmed in vitro to be specific for cytomegalovirus antigens. When HLA alleles, especially DR and DQ, strongly co-occurred, TCR associations were difficult to assign to individual alleles. A later analysis associated approximately 17,000 TCR beta sequences with specific HLA alleles at a false discovery rate of 0.05. Several of the top co-occurrence clusters appeared to be linked to parvovirus B19, influenza, CMV and Epstein-Barr virus, according to a later analysis. In an earlier analysis of fewer than 700 of the donors, most TCR beta V segments appeared in productive rearrangements about 87% or about 30% of the time, broadly matching IMGT annotations. A further reported finding was that TCR beta sequences accurately predicted the HLA-A and HLA-B alleles for most subjects in the first cohort. Only TCR beta chains were sequenced in this cohort, and the absence of alpha or paired-chain data limited detectable features. Immune exposure information for the cohort was limited to CMV serostatus. According to a later analysis, most CMV-associated TCR beta chains appeared to be HLA-restricted, and the HLA associations seemed to be driven largely by CMV exposure. According to a later genetic analysis, donors in an Asian-associated ancestry cluster had fewer N-insertions in productive TCRs than the approximately 630-donor mean.

To note about this clone: Its antigen is unknown. No clone much larger than this one lies a single base away; base qualities are absent.

The CDR3 runs 16 amino acids, cysteine and phenylalanine included. Only the CDR3 portion is preserved as DNA: 48 bases, with reading frame beginning at the first base. For CDR1 and CDR2, the germline V gene lists MGHDK and SYGVNS. Germline trimming amounts to 1 base on V and 6 bases on J, with 8 as the count of junction bases outside the gene matches. Sequencing was performed on PBMCs. The TCR was taken from a woman under 40 in good health and CMV-seronegative. The sequence is built from TRBV25-1 and TRBJ2-2, with TRBD2 matching 7 junction bases. CDR3 reads: CASSELGGYFSGELFF. The sequenced DNA is TGTGCCAGCAGTGAATTGGGGGGGTACTTCTCCGGGGAGCTGTTTTTT.